These 8 T cell receptor beta chains originate from one sample sequenced in a study of blood T cell repertoires in COVID-19 (dated by TCRdb to the early 2020s). Library preparation used the immunoSEQ multiplex PCR assay. The source is immuneACCESS, and TCRdb retained only in-frame sequences with V and J called. Part of the clones is not carried over; for the studies checked, unresolved V genes explain less than half of this, and the remainder is unexplained. Counted in this sample were around 140,000 clones; around 87% of them appeared once. The top ten constitute around 6.1% of the sample. Sample: peripheral blood. The receptors were gathered from an older man with acute or convalescent COVID-19.

V gene TRBV18 combines with J gene TRBJ2-2; 11 bases are a match to TRBD1. V lost 4 bases to trimming and J lost 7 bases; unmatched junction nucleotides: 2. Germline V gives CDR1 KGHSH, CDR2 LQKENI. The CDR3 is made up of 14 amino acids. CDR3 coding DNA: TGTGCCAGCTCACGGACAGGGGGCAACGGGGAGCTGTTTTTT. Its protein is CASSRTGGNGELFF.

V usage is TRBV19 and J usage is TRBJ1-5; D unclear. The germline V and J ends were trimmed by 0 bases and 4 bases, with 13 bases remaining between them. The CDR3 is 16 residues long. Germline lookup yields CDR1 LNHDA and CDR2 SQIVND (reference sequence). DNA of the CDR3: TGTGCCAGTAGTATAGATCGCCGGGGATGGAATCAGCCCCAGCATTTT. This translates into CASSIDRRGWNQPQHF.

The V call is TRBV6-5, the J call TRBJ2-5, with a tentative D call TRBD1 (6 bases). The V end was cut by 0 bases, the J end by 5 bases, with 10 bases between. The CDR3 has 14 residues. Germline lookup yields CDR1 MNHEY and CDR2 SVGAGI. This CDR3 is CASSYSQGRETQYF. As DNA, the CDR3 is TGTGCCAGCAGTTACTCACAGGGCCGGGAGACCCAGTACTTC.

The chain carries TRBV7-3 and TRBJ2-1; 10 nucleotides agree with TRBD2. The CDR3 contains 15 residues. CDR1 SGHTA and CDR2 FQGTGA come from the germline V gene. The ends lost 6 bases at V and 8 bases at J; junction bases unmatched: 10. The CDR3 bases are TGTGCCAGCAGGGGTCTAGCGGGAGATGTCCATGAGCAGTTCTTC. Translation: CASRGLAGDVHEQFF.

The chain is built from TRBV5-1 and TRBJ2-7, with D possibly matching TRBD1 (6 bases). Trimming shortened V by 4 bases and J by 2 bases, and 13 bases separated the two germline ends. The CDR3 runs to 14 residues. Germline lookup yields CDR1 SGHRS and CDR2 YFSETQ. The CDR3: CASSILGTTYEQYF. CDR3 coding DNA: TGCGCCAGCAGCATCCTAGGGACAACCTACGAGCAGTACTTC. Full variable domain (rest looked up from reference TRBV5-1 and TRBJ2-7): KAGVTQTPRYLIKTRGQQVTLSCSPISGHRSVSWYQQTPGQGLQFLFEYFSETQRNKGNFPGRFSGRQFSNSRSEMNVSTLELGDSALYLCASSILGTTYEQYFGPGTRLTVT.

V is TRBV21-1 and J is TRBJ1-5; the table's D call of TRBD1 was not tested on the DNA. TRBV21-1 is classified as a pseudogene. The CDR3 covers 15 residues. The CDR3 nucleotides are TGTGCCAGCAGCTACCGGGACAGGGGTAATCAGCCCCAGCATTTT. Translated, it gives CASSYRDRGNQPQHF.

V and J are TRBV3-1 (or the pseudogene TRBV3-2) and TRBJ2-1; 8 bases align to TRBD2. With V trimmed by 3 bases and J by 5 bases, 9 bases remained unmatched. The germline gives CDR1 LGHDT, CDR2 YNNKEL (reference sequence). CDR3 length: 16 amino acids. The CDR3 DNA sequence: TGTGCCAGCAGCCACTTCGGGGGGGGGATAAACAATGAGCAGTTCTTC. This translates into CASSHFGGGINNEQFF.

The rearrangement uses TRBV27 and TRBJ1-6, with unresolved D. Germline V gives CDR1 MNHEY, CDR2 SMNVEV (reference sequence). The V end lost 6 bases, the J end lost 6 bases, and 9 bases lay between the germline ends. This CDR3 contains 13 residues. The CDR3 sequence: CASRYGVNSPLHF. The CDR3 region has the DNA TGTGCCAGCAGATACGGGGTTAATTCACCCCTCCACTTT.